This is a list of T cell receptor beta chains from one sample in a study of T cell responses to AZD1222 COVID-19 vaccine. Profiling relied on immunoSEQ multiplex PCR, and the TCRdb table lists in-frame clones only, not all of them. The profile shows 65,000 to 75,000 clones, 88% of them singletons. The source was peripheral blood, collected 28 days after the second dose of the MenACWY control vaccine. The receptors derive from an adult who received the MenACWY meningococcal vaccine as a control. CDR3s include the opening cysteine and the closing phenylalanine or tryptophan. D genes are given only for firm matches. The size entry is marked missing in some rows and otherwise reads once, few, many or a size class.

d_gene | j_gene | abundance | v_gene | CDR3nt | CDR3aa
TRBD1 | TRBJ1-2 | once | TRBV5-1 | TGCGCCAGCAGCAAGGGGACAGGGGAGGATGGCTACACCTTC | CASSKGTGEDGYTF
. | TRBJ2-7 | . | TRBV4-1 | TGCGCCAGCAGCCAGATAGAGGGGTCCGCACGGTACTTC | CASSQIEGSARYF
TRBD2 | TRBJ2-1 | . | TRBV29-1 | TGCAGCGTTATGGAGGGACTAGCGGGAAGGTCCTACAATGAGCAGTTCTTC | CSVMEGLAGRSYNEQFF
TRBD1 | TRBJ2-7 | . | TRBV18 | TGTGCCAGCTCACTGCAGGGGGAATACGAGCAGTACTTC | CASSLQGEYEQYF
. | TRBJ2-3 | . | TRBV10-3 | TGTGCCATCCGAGAAAGACTCCTCCCCACAGATACGCAGTATTTT | CAIRERLLPTDTQYF
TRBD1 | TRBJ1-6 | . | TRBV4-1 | TGCGCCAGCAGCTGGGAGGGACAGGGGGACTCACCCCTCCACTTT | CASSWEGQGDSPLHF
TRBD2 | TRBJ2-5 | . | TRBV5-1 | TGCGCCAGCAGCTTCGCCCTAGCGGATCAAGAGACCCAGTACTTC | CASSFALADQETQYF
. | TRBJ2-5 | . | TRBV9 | TGTGCCAGCAGCGTAGGTGGGGCGGGGGCCGGAGTCGAGACCCAGTACTTC | CASSVGGAGAGVETQYF
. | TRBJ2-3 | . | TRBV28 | TGTGCCAGCAGTTTACCCTCACCAGATACGCAGTATTTT | CASSLPSPDTQYF
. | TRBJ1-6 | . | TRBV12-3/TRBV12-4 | TGTGCCAGCACCAAACGACATGATTCACCCCTCCACTTT | CASTKRHDSPLHF
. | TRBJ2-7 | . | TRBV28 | TGTGCCAGCAGTTTAGGACAGTACCTAGTCGAGCAGTACTTC | CASSLGQYLVEQYF
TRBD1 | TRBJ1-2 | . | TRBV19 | TGTGCCAGTAGTATAAGGGCTCGGGGACAGGGGAACTATGGCTACACCTTC | CASSIRARGQGNYGYTF
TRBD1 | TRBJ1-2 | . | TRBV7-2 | TGTGCCAGCAGCTCAGGAACTAGACAGGGGGCTGGCTACACCTTC | CASSSGTRQGAGYTF
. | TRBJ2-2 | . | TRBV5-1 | TGCGCCAGCAGCTTTCAGCTAAACACCGGGGAGCTGTTTTTT | CASSFQLNTGELFF
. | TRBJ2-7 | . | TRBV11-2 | TGTGCCAGCAGCTTAGAAGGGTCGATATCCTACGAGCAGTACTTC | CASSLEGSISYEQYF
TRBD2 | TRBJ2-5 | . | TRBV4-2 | TGTGCCAGCAGCCAGGGACTAGGAGAGACCCAGTACTTC | CASSQGLGETQYF
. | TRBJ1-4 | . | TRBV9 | TGTGCCAGCAGTGTGGTGGGGGGGCCAGAAGAAAAACTGTTTTTT | CASSVVGGPEEKLFF
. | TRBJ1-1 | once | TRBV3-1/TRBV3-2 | TGTGCCAGCAGCTTCGTGGGTGACACTGAAGCTTTCTTT | CASSFVGDTEAFF
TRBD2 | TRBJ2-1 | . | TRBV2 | TGTGCCAGCAGTCCAACTAGCGGCGGTGAGCAGTTCTTC | CASSPTSGGEQFF
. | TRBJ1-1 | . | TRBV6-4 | TGTGCCAGCAGTGCTTCCATGAACACTGAAGCTTTCTTT | CASSASMNTEAFF
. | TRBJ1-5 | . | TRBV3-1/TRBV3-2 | TGTGCCAGCAGCCAAGAGGGGGGTTCTCAGCCCCAGCATTTT | CASSQEGGSQPQHF
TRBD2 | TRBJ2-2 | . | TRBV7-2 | TGTGCCAGCAGCCGGGACTACTCTTCGAACACCGGGGAGCTGTTTTTT | CASSRDYSSNTGELFF
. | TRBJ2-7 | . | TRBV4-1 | TGCGCCAGCAGCCAAGCCACAGGTTCCTACGAGCAGTACTTC | CASSQATGSYEQYF
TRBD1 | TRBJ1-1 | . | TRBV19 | TGTGCCAGTAGTCTAGGACAGGGGGCTTGGAACACTGAAGCTTTCTTT | CASSLGQGAWNTEAFF
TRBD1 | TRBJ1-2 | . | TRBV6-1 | TGTGCCAGCAGTGACCCAACCTCGAGACAGGGTCATGGCTACACCTTC | CASSDPTSRQGHGYTF
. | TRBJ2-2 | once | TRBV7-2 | TGTGCCAGCAGCGCCGGGGCCGATACCGGGGAGCTGTTTTTT | CASSAGADTGELFF
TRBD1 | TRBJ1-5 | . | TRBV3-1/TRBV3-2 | TGTGCCAGCAGCCAGAGGGGGCGACAGCCCCAGCATTTT | CASSQRGRQPQHF
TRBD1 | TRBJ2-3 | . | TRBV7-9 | TGTGCCAGCAGCTTCGGGACAGGGTGGGATACGCAGTATTTT | CASSFGTGWDTQYF